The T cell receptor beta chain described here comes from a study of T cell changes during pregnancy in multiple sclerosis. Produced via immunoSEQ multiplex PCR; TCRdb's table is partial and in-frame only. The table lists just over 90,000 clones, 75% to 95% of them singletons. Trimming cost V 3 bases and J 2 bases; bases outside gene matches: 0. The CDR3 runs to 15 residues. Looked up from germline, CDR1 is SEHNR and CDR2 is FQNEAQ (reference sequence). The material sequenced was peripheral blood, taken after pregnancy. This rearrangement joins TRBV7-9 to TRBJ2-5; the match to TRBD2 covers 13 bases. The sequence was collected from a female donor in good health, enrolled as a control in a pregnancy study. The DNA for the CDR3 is TGTGCCAGCAGCTTGACTAGCGGGGGGCAAGAGACCCAGTACTTC. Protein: CASSLTSGGQETQYF.